The 2 T cell receptor beta chains in this list originate from one sample, sequenced in a study of blood T cell repertoires in COVID-19. Profiled with immunoSEQ multiplex PCR; TCRdb holds only in-frame clones, not every one. Among about 130,000 clones, more than 70% were seen once, and the ten largest hold approximately 5%. Specimen: peripheral blood. The receptors originated from a human donor in a cohort sampled during active COVID-19.

The rearrangement links TRBV6-5 to TRBJ1-6, with 7 positions matching TRBD1. The CDR3 sequence is 15 residues long. CDR1 is MNHEY, CDR2 SVGAGI, per germline. V lost 8 bases, J lost 6 bases, and 10 bases stayed unmatched. The CDR3 coding sequence is TGTGCCAGCGCTAGAACAGGGGCTATTAATTCACCCCTCCACTTT. Translated, it gives CASARTGAINSPLHF.

This clone showed up just a few times. The chain uses TRBV5-1 and TRBJ2-7; a weak D match, TRBD1 (6 bases). The germline V and J ends were trimmed by 4 bases and 4 bases, with 12 bases remaining between them. CDR1 and CDR2 (germline): SGHRS, YFSETQ. This CDR3 is built from 13 residues. CDR3 nucleotide sequence: TGCGCCAGCAGCCCGGGACATTCTTACGAGCAGTACTTC. This translates into CASSPGHSYEQYF. Combining the CDR3 with reference TRBV5-1 and TRBJ2-7 gives the whole variable domain KAGVTQTPRYLIKTRGQQVTLSCSPISGHRSVSWYQQTPGQGLQFLFEYFSETQRNKGNFPGRFSGRQFSNSRSEMNVSTLELGDSALYLCASSPGHSYEQYFGPGTRLTVT.